The 21 T cell receptor beta chains below all came from one sample that was sequenced in a study of PD-L1 blockade in urothelial cancer. Documented time point: pretreatment peripheral blood. Generated by immunoSEQ multiplex PCR, the TCRdb table keeps only in-frame clones and is missing some. The sample has approximately 90,000 clones, over 65% seen once. The input for sequencing was PBMCs, taken around atezolizumab (anti-PD-L1) treatment. The receptors were gathered from a man aged 60 to 75 with urothelial cancer.

This chain links TRBV7-9 with TRBJ1-2; D might be TRBD1 (5 bases). The V gene lost 1 base and the J gene lost 4 bases, with 13 bases spanning the gap. The CDR3 is 15 amino acids. Germline V lookup: CDR1 SEHNR, CDR2 FQNEAQ (reference sequence). CDR3 residues: CASSLGAGLSYGYTF. CDR3 coding DNA: TGTGCCAGCAGCTTAGGAGCGGGGCTCAGCTATGGCTACACCTTC.

The genes are TRBV7-9 and TRBJ2-2; D perhaps matches TRBD1 (5 bases). Per germline, CDR1 SEHNR and CDR2 FQNEAQ (reference sequence). The CDR3 is made up of 15 amino acids. Between the trimmed V and J ends, which lost 1 base and 7 bases, there was a span of 13 bases. The CDR3 DNA is TGTGCCAGCAGCTTAGACTCCAGGGTCGGCGGGGAGCTGTTTTTT. Protein: CASSLDSRVGGELFF.

This sequence joins TRBV4-2 and TRBJ2-5; 7 nucleotides line up with TRBD2. The CDR3 sequence is 15 residues long. Germline CDR1 and CDR2: LGHNA and YNFKEQ. Losses at the gene ends were 6 bases for V and 1 base for J; bases not matched to a gene: 8. CDR3 bases: TGTGCCAGCAGTCGAAACCCGGGGGGCCAAGAGACCCAGTACTTC. Translated, it gives CASSRNPGGQETQYF.

This chain links TRBV19 with TRBJ1-6; D unresolved. The ends were cut back, 6 bases at V and 5 bases at J, with 11 bases in the middle. This CDR3 spans 14 amino acids. Germline V gene data show CDR1 as LNHDA and CDR2 as SQIVND (reference sequence). This CDR3 is CASRTKTDNSPLHF. As DNA, the CDR3 is TGTGCCAGTAGGACCAAGACTGATAATTCACCCCTCCACTTT.

The rearrangement links TRBV6-1 to TRBJ1-2; 7 nucleotides agree with TRBD1. This CDR3 spans 18 amino acids. Germline V gene sequence: CDR1 MNHNS, CDR2 SASEGT. V dropped 3 bases and J dropped 1; count of bases not matched to a gene: 14. CDR3 in DNA: TGTGCCAGCAGTGACCGGGGTGGACAGGTCAAATTTAACTATGGCTACACCTTC. It codes for CASSDRGGQVKFNYGYTF.

This chain uses TRBV7-9 with TRBJ2-6; D is perhaps TRBD2 (6 bases). The ends were cut back, 9 bases at V and 0 bases at J, with 6 bases in the middle. This CDR3 is 13 amino acids long. Germline CDR1 SEHNR, CDR2 FQNEAQ (reference sequence). CDR3 sequence (DNA): TGTGCCAGGGGAGGCTCTGGGGCCAACGTCCTGACTTTC. Protein product: CARGGSGANVLTF.

V and J are TRBV5-4 and TRBJ2-4; tentatively, D is TRBD1 (6 bases). The CDR3 totals 14 residues. The germline gives CDR1 SGHNT, CDR2 YYREEE (reference sequence). The germline V and J ends were trimmed by 3 bases and 5 bases, with 12 bases remaining between them. The CDR3 nucleotides read TGTGCCAGCAGCTCTCAGGGGACCGAAAACATTCAGTACTTC. Translated, it gives CASSSQGTENIQYF.

The J gene is TRBJ1-5, the V gene TRBV30; D gene ambiguous. The CDR3 is made up of 13 amino acids. CDR1 is GTSNPN and CDR2 is SVGIG in the germline V gene (reference sequence). Trimming took off 2 bases at V and 5 bases at J, with 10 bases between the two ends. CDR3 nucleotides: TGTGCCTGGAGTTTGGGAGGGTATCAGCCCCAGCATTTT. Amino acids: CAWSLGGYQPQHF.

The rearrangement joins TRBV7-2 to TRBJ2-1; the match to TRBD2 covers 9 bases. Germline trimming cut 5 bases from V and 4 bases from J; bases unmatched to any gene: 6. The germline V gene encodes CDR1 SGHTA and CDR2 FQGNSA. There are 15 residues in the CDR3. Here the CDR3 reads CASSLSGGIYNEQFF. The CDR3 region has the DNA TGTGCCAGCAGCCTCAGCGGGGGGATTTACAATGAGCAGTTCTTC.

The chain carries TRBV4-3 and TRBJ1-2; D remains unclear. The CDR3 sequence is 15 residues long. CDR1 LGHNA and CDR2 YSLEER come from the germline V gene. Trimming removed 3 bases from V and 3 bases from J, with 14 bases in between. In DNA form, the CDR3 reads TGCGCCAGCAGCCAGGCGCCGGGAAGGGACTATGGCTACACCTTC. Translating gives CASSQAPGRDYGYTF.

This clone was seen just once. CDR3 in DNA: TGTGCCAGCAGCTTCCGGACAGGGGGGGGTGTGACCCAGTACTTC. Protein sequence: CASSFRTGGGVTQYF. The chain employs TRBV7-2 and TRBJ2-5; the match to TRBD1 covers 10 bases. V lost 3 bases to trimming and J lost 7 bases; unmatched junction nucleotides: 8. The CDR3 has 15 residues. From germline, CDR1 is SGHTA and CDR2 FQGNSA.

The chain uses TRBV5-1 and TRBJ2-7; a weak D match, TRBD2 (5 bases). In germline, CDR1 is SGHRS, CDR2 YFSETQ. Trimming took 4 bases from V and 4 from J, leaving 9 bases between them. The CDR3 contains 12 residues. In DNA, the CDR3 is TGCGCCAGCAGCGAGGGCCAGTACGAGCAGTACTTC. Protein sequence: CASSEGQYEQYF. The full variable domain, rest sourced from reference TRBV5-1 and TRBJ2-7, is KAGVTQTPRYLIKTRGQQVTLSCSPISGHRSVSWYQQTPGQGLQFLFEYFSETQRNKGNFPGRFSGRQFSNSRSEMNVSTLELGDSALYLCASSEGQYEQYFGPGTRLTVT.

The rearrangement uses TRBV10-3 and TRBJ2-2, with TRBD1 identical over 9 bases. The CDR3 is 18 residues long. The V segment lost 4 bases and the J segment 4 bases; nucleotides outside the gene matches: 13. The germline gives CDR1 ENHRY, CDR2 SYGVKD. The CDR3 DNA reads TGTGCCATCAGTGCCAGACCCTTAACAGGGGGCACCACCGGGGAGCTGTTTTTT. This sequence encodes CAISARPLTGGTTGELFF.

The gene calls are TRBV19 and TRBJ2-7; tentative D call: TRBD1 (6 bases). The CDR3 contains 13 residues. V was cut by 2 bases and J by 3 bases, with 8 bases left in between. Germline loops: CDR1 LNHDA, CDR2 SQIVND (reference sequence). The CDR3 sequence: CASSIRGGYEQYF. The CDR3 nucleotides read TGTGCCAGTAGTATAAGAGGGGGCTACGAGCAGTACTTC.

The V and J genes are TRBV5-1 and TRBJ2-3; 7 bases line up with TRBD2. CDR3 length: 13 residues. Germline CDR1 and CDR2: SGHRS and YFSETQ. V shed 7 bases and J 3 bases; nucleotides not matched to a gene: 5. The CDR3 DNA follows: TGCGCCAGCGGGAGGGCGGGGACAGATACGCAGTATTTT. Its translation: CASGRAGTDTQYF.

There are a few counts of this clone. The rearrangement links TRBV7-2 to TRBJ1-3, with D perhaps matching TRBD1 (5 bases). The CDR3 runs 14 residues. Germline values: CDR1 SGHTA, CDR2 FQGNSA. Trimming took off 5 bases at V and 3 bases at J, with 11 bases between the two ends. CDR3 nucleotides: TGTGCCAGCAGCCCAGGGTTGGATGGAAACACCATATATTTT. Translation gives CASSPGLDGNTIYF.

The rearrangement uses TRBV6-5 and TRBJ2-3; a possible D gene is TRBD1 (6 bases). Germline V lookup: CDR1 MNHEY, CDR2 SVGAGI. V lost 5 bases and J lost 9, with 15 bases in between. The CDR3 loop spans 13 amino acids. The DNA for the CDR3 is TGTGCCAGCAGTCCCCTATTGGGGGCAACGCAGTATTTT. Its protein product is CASSPLLGATQYF.

This chain connects TRBV4-1 to TRBJ1-1; D perhaps matches TRBD1 (6 bases). Germline V gene lookup returns CDR1 MGHRA and CDR2 YSYEKL. The CDR3 loop spans 16 amino acids. Trimming stripped 3 bases from V and 5 bases from J, with 19 bases between. CDR3 protein: CASSQGYTGRDTEAFF. DNA for the CDR3: TGCGCCAGCAGCCAGGGGTACACAGGGAGGGATACTGAAGCTTTCTTT.

This sequence joins TRBV7-3 and TRBJ2-3; 14 bases fit TRBD2. The CDR3 spans 20 residues. Per germline, CDR1 SGHTA and CDR2 FQGTGA. V shed 1 base, J shed 3 bases, and the junction held 12 bases outside the gene matches. CDR3 loop: CASSLRSTSGGATETDTQYF. CDR3 bases: TGTGCCAGCAGCTTAAGGTCGACTAGCGGGGGGGCCACGGAGACAGATACGCAGTATTTT.

This clone was picked up a small number of times. Relative to the germline gene, one junction end is altered; a read error may explain this. CDR3 sequence reads: CASSSQGSVETQYF. CDR3 coding DNA: TGTGCTAGCAGCTCACAGGGGTCTGTGGAGACCCAGTACTTC. The chain recombines TRBV7-7 with TRBJ2-5; TRBD1 matches 7 bases. Germline V CDR1 and CDR2: SSHAT, FNYEAQ (reference sequence). The CDR3 contains 14 residues.

The chain links TRBV5-4 to TRBJ1-4, with 9 bases identical to TRBD1. V was pared by 0 bases and J by 11 bases, with 8 bases of the junction left unmatched. Germline V lookup: CDR1 SGHNT, CDR2 YYREEE (reference sequence). The CDR3 consists of 15 residues. The CDR3 region has the DNA TGTGCCAGCAGCTTGGACGGGACAGGGTTTCGGAAACTGTTTTTT. The encoded protein is CASSLDGTGFRKLFF.